This is a list of T cell receptor beta chains from one sample in a study of cytomegalovirus exposure and HLA in healthy donors. Using immunoSEQ multiplex PCR, the repertoire was profiled, and TCRdb retains in-frame clones only, with some absent. There are some 220,000 clones in the sample; approximately 90% occur only once, and less than 1.2% lies in the top ten. The sequenced sample consisted of PBMCs. The receptor source for this set is a woman aged 18 to 35 in good health and CMV-seronegative. Each CDR3 is given with its conserved first and last residue.

v_call cdr3_aa
TRBV19 CASSIEGSLSYEQYF
TRBV7-9 CASRQTGAANYGYTF
TRBV2 CASSEPGAFF
TRBV18 CASRERVHSPLHF
TRBV6-1 CASSESWYSGYTF
TRBV18 CASSPYWNTEAFF
TRBV2 CASRATRNTDTQYF
TRBV25-1 CASSDLSTARNYGYTF
TRBV5-1 CASSFGAGGVPETQYF
TRBV7-3 CASSPRGLAGGVDTQYF
TRBV4-2 CASSQPQGPLSTDTQYF
TRBV4-3 CASSPVEGYGYTF
TRBV18 CASSPPTGTGGTEAFF
TRBV2 CASIGLKDNEQFF
TRBV11-2 CASSRDRQETQYF
TRBV19 CASSIDPRTQYF
TRBV1 CTSSQDRLREQYNEQFF
TRBV9 CASSPGQGARVVDTQYF
TRBV5-1 CASSFSGGRYQETQYF
TRBV19 CASRGGQKNQPQHF
TRBV6-5 CASSYSRAGGNEQFF
TRBV2 CASSGWGGIYGYTF
TRBV5-4 CASRSLLAGGGDTQYF
TRBV7-2 CASSLGFEVSSYEQYF
TRBV9 CASSGDRVSEAFF
TRBV9 CASSVARYNEQFF
TRBV10-2 CASSYRGVNTEAFF
TRBV30 CAWSVTGLAGGQKEQYF
TRBV6-6 CASSYEPGSPWGYTF
TRBV5-1 CASSSRLAGEAGELFF
TRBV14 CASRPSGSSQEQYF
TRBV4-3 CASSQDPSSTEAFF
TRBV2 CASSVTSDRNEQFF
TRBV5-5 CASSLFGGSYNEQFF